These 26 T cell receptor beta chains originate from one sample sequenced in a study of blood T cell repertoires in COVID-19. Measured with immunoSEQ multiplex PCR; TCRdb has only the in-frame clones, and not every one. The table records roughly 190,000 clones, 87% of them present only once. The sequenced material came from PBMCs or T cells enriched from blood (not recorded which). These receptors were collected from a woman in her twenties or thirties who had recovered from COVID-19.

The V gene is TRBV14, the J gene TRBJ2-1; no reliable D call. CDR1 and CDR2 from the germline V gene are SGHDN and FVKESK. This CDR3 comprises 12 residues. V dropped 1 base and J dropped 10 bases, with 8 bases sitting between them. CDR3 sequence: CASSQVWREQFF. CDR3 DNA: TGTGCCAGCAGCCAAGTTTGGCGGGAGCAGTTCTTC.

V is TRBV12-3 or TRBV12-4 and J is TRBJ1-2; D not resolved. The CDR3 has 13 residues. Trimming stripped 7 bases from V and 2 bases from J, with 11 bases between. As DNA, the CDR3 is TGTGCCAGCACTTTTATCAGAAACTATGGCTACACCTTC. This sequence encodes CASTFIRNYGYTF.

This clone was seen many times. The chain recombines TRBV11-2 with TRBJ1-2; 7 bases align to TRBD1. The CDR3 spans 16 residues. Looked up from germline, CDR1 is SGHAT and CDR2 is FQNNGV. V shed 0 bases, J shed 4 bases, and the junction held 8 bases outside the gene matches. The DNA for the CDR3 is TGTGCCAGCAGCTTAGATGTTGGTCGACAGGGCTATGGCTACACCTTC. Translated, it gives CASSLDVGRQGYGYTF.

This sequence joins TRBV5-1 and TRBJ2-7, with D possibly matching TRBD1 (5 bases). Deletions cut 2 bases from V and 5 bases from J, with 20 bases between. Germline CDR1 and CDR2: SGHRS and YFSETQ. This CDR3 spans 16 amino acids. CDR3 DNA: TGCGCCAGCAGCTTTCGCTCAGGGCAGGGTCTAAACGAGCAGTACTTC. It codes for CASSFRSGQGLNEQYF. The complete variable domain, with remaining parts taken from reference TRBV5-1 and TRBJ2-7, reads KAGVTQTPRYLIKTRGQQVTLSCSPISGHRSVSWYQQTPGQGLQFLFEYFSETQRNKGNFPGRFSGRQFSNSRSEMNVSTLELGDSALYLCASSFRSGQGLNEQYFGPGTRLTVT.

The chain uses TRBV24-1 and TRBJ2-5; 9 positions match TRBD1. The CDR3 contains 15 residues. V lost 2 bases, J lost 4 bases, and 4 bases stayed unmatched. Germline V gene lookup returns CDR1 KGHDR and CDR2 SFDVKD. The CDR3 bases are TGTGCCACCAGTGATTCACAGGGGGCTCGAGAGACCCAGTACTTC. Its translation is CATSDSQGARETQYF.

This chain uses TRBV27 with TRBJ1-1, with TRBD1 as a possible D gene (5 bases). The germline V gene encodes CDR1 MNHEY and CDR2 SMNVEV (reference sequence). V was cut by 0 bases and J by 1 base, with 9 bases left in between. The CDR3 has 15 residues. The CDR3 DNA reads TGTGCCAGCAGTTTATCGAGGAGGGGGAACACTGAAGCTTTCTTT. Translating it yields CASSLSRRGNTEAFF.

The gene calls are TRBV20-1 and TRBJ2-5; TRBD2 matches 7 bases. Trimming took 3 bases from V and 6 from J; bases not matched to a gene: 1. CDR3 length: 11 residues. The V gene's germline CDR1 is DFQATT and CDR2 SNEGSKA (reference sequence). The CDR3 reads CSARSGKTQYF. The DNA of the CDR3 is TGCAGTGCTAGGAGCGGGAAGACCCAGTACTTC.

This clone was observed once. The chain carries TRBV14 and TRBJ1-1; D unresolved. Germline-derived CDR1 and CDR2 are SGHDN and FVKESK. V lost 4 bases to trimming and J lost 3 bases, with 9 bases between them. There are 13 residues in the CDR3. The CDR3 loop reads CASSPLRDTEAFF. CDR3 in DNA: TGTGCCAGCAGCCCACTTCGGGACACTGAAGCTTTCTTT.

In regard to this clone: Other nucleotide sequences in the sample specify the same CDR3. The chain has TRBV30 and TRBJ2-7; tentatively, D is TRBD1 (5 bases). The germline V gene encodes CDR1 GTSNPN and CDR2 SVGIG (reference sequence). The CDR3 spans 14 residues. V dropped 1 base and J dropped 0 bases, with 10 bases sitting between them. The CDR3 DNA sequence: TGTGCCTGGAGTGGGCAGGGTGGCTCCTACGAGCAGTACTTC. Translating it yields CAWSGQGGSYEQYF.

The CDR3 bases are TGTGCCAGCAGCCTTGACAGGGCTCGAGAGACCCAGTACTTC. It encodes CASSLDRARETQYF. The chain combines TRBV7-9 with TRBJ2-5, with 7 bases aligning to TRBD1. Germline V gene lookup returns CDR1 SEHNR and CDR2 FQNEAQ (reference sequence). This CDR3 spans 14 amino acids. The junction had 7 bases not matched to a gene; V was cut back by 5 bases and J by 4 bases.

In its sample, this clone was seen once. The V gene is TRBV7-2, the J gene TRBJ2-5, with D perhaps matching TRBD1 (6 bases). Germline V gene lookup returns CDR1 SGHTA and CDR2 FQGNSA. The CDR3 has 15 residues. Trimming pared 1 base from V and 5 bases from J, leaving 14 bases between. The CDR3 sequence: CASSLEDRLWETQYF. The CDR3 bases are TGTGCCAGCAGCTTAGAAGACAGGCTTTGGGAGACCCAGTACTTC.

CDR3 in DNA: TGTGCCAGCAGCTTTGGTGTTAGCGGCTCCTACAATGAGCAGTTCTTC. This encodes CASSFGVSGSYNEQFF. The rearrangement links TRBV7-3 to TRBJ2-1, with D possibly TRBD2 on 6 matching bases. The germline V and J ends were trimmed by 3 bases and 0 bases, with 12 bases remaining between them. This CDR3 region has 16 residues. Germline CDR1 and CDR2: SGHTA and FQGTGA.

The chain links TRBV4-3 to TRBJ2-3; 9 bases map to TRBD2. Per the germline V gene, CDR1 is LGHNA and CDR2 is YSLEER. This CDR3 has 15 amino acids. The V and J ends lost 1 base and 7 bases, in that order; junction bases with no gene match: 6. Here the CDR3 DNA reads TGCGCCAGCAGCCAAGTTAGCGGGGGAGGGAATACGCAGTATTTT. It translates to CASSQVSGGGNTQYF.

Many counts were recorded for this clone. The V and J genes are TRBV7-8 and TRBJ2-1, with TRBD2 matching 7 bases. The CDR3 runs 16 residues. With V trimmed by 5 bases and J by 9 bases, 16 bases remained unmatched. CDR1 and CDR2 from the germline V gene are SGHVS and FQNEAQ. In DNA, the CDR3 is TGTGCCAGCAGCAGCTTCGGGGCGGGAGCTCGTGGTGAGCAGTTCTTC. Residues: CASSSFGAGARGEQFF.

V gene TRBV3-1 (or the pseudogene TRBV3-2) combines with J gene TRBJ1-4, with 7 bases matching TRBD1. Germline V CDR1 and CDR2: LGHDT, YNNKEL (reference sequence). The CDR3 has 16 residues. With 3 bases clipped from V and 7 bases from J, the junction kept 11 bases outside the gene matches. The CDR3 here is CASSQDTGVEGEKLFF. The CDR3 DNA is TGTGCCAGCAGCCAGGACACAGGGGTTGAGGGTGAAAAACTGTTTTTT.

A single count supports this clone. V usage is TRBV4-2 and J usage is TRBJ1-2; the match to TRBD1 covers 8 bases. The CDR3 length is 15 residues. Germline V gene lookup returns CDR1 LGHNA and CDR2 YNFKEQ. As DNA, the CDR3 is TGTGCGACGGAGGGCCAGGGGGCTCTTTCCGGCGGCTACACCTTC. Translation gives CATEGQGALSGGYTF.

The chain's CDR3 is CASSPSGSSYEQYF. CDR3 DNA: TGCGCCAGCAGCCCTAGCGGGTCCTCCTACGAGCAGTACTTC. The chain has TRBV5-1 and TRBJ2-7, with 8 bases aligning to TRBD2. V was pared by 4 bases and J by 0 bases, with 3 bases of the junction left unmatched. CDR1 SGHRS and CDR2 YFSETQ come from the germline V gene. The CDR3 spans 14 residues.

For the CDR3, the DNA is TGTGCCAGCAGCGTGAGAGGGCCGCCAGATACGCAGTATTTT. This sequence encodes CASSVRGPPDTQYF. The chain links TRBV9 to TRBJ2-3; maybe TRBD2 (5 bases). This CDR3 spans 14 amino acids. CDR1 is SGDLS, CDR2 YYNGEE, per germline. The V gene lost 2 bases and the J gene lost 4 bases, with 11 bases spanning the gap.

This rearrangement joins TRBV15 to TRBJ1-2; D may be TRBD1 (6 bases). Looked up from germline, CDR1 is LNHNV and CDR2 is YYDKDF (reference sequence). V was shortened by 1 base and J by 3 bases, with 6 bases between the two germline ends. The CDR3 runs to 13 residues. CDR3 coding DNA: TGTGCCACCAGCAGAGGACAGGACTATGGCTACACCTTC. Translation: CATSRGQDYGYTF.

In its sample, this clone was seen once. The CDR3 reads CASSGRDNSYEQYF. The CDR3 DNA sequence: TGTGCCAGCAGTGGTAGGGACAACTCCTACGAGCAGTACTTC. This chain uses TRBV25-1 with TRBJ2-7, with D tentatively TRBD1 (6 bases). Trimming cost V 4 bases and J 0 bases, with 10 bases left between them. Germline V gene sequence: CDR1 MGHDK, CDR2 SYGVNS. The CDR3 totals 14 residues.

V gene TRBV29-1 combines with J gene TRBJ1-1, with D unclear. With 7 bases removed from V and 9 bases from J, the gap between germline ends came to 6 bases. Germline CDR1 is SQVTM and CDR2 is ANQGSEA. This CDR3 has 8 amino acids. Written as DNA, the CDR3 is TGCAGCGCCTCCCAAGCTTTCTTT. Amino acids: CSASQAFF. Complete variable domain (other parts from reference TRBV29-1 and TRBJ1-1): SAVISQKPSRDICQRGTSLTIQCQVDSQVTMMFWYRQQPGQSLTLIATANQGSEATYESGFVIDKFPISRPNLTFSTLTVSNMSPEDSSIYLCSASQAFFGQGTRLTVV.

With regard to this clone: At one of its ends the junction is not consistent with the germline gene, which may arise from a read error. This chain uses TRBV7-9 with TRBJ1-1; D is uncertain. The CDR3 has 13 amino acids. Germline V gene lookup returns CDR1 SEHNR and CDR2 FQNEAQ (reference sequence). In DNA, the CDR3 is TGTGCCAGTAGCTTGGAGGAGGGCACTGAAGCTTTCTTT. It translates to CASSLEEGTEAFF.

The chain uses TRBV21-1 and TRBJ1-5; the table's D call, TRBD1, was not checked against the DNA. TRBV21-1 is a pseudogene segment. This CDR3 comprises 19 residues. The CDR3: CASSKGGRIRTGFGQPQHF. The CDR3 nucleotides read TGTGCCAGCAGCAAAGGTGGCCGTATAAGGACAGGGTTTGGCCAGCCCCAGCATTTT.

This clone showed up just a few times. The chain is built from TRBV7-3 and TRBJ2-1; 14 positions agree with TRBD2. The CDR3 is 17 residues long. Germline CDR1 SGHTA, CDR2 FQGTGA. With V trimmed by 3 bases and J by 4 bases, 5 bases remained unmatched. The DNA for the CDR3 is TGTGCCAGCAGCTTCGCCGGGACTAGCGGGGGATACAATGAGCAGTTCTTC. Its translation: CASSFAGTSGGYNEQFF.

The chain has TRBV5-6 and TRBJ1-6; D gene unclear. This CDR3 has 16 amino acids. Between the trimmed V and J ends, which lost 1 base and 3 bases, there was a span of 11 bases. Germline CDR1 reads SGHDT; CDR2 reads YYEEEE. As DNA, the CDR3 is TGTGCCAGCAGCTTGTGGCCAGTTCTCTATAATTCACCCCTCCACTTT. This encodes CASSLWPVLYNSPLHF.

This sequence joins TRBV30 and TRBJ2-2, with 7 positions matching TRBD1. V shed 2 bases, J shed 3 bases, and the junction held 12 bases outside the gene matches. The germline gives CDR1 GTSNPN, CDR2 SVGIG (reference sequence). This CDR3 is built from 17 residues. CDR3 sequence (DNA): TGTGCCTGGAGTCAAACTCCAGGGGGTCGGGACACCGGGGAGCTGTTTTTT. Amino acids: CAWSQTPGGRDTGELFF.